The 10 T cell receptor beta chains below all came from one sample that was sequenced in a study of CD8+ T cells in alopecia areata. RNA, once extracted, was reverse transcribed into cDNA for use as the sequencing template. Generated by immunoSEQ multiplex PCR, the TCRdb table keeps only in-frame clones and is missing some. The table records 250,000 to 300,000 clones, roughly 64% of them present only once. The treatment here: oral pan-JAK inhibitor, 5-10 mg twice daily. Source: CD4+ T cells sorted from blood, taken at week 24, from a patient treated with tofacitinib. Receptors originate from a human donor with alopecia areata.

As regards this clone: An end of the junction differs from the germline gene, which may be a read error. The DNA of the CDR3 is TGTGCCAGCAGTAACTCTAACTATGGCTACACCTTC. The encoded protein is CASSNSNYGYTF. The genes are TRBV6-5 and TRBJ1-2; no clear D. The CDR3 covers 12 residues. Per germline, CDR1 MNHEY and CDR2 SVGAGI.

The chain employs TRBV6-5 and TRBJ1-2; no reliable D call. Germline-derived CDR1 and CDR2 are MNHEY and SVGAGI. The length of the CDR3 is 14 residues. V shed 6 bases and J shed 4 bases, with 15 bases lying between them. The CDR3: CASSTKRGGYGYTF. CDR3 DNA: TGTGCCAGCAGCACGAAGCGGGGAGGCTATGGCTACACCTTC.

The chain joins TRBV29-1 to TRBJ1-5; a weak D match, TRBD1 (5 bases). CDR3 length equals 13 residues. Germline lookup yields CDR1 SQVTM and CDR2 ANQGSEA. Trimming removed 7 bases from V and 4 bases from J, with 14 bases in between. DNA for the CDR3: TGCAGCGCAGGTTGGACACAGAATCAGCCCCAGCATTTT. Translating it yields CSAGWTQNQPQHF.

J is TRBJ1-1 and V is TRBV14; tentative D call: TRBD1 (6 bases). CDR3 length equals 17 residues. Germline V gene data show CDR1 as SGHDN and CDR2 as FVKESK. V was shortened by 8 bases and J by 0 bases, with 22 bases between the two germline ends. CDR3 in DNA: TGTGCCAGCCGGAAGGACTTCGGGGGCCAGATGAACACTGAAGCTTTCTTT. This sequence encodes CASRKDFGGQMNTEAFF.

The chain combines TRBV5-1 with TRBJ2-5; TRBD2 matches at 12 bases. This CDR3 region has 15 residues. The V segment lost 1 base and the J segment 3 bases; nucleotides outside the gene matches: 1. Germline loops: CDR1 SGHRS, CDR2 YFSETQ. The CDR3 spells CASSLRLAGEETQYF. The CDR3 DNA reads TGCGCCAGCAGCTTGAGACTAGCGGGGGAAGAGACCCAGTACTTC.

This clone was counted between two and nine times. The junction departs from the called germline gene at one end, perhaps through a read error. This chain connects TRBV7-7 to TRBJ2-1; 10 positions agree with TRBD1. CDR1 is SSHAT and CDR2 is FNYEAQ in the germline V gene (reference sequence). The CDR3 is made up of 15 amino acids. CDR3 residues: CASSPGTGAYNEQFF. The DNA of the CDR3 is TGTGCTAGCAGCCCCGGGACAGGGGCCTACAATGAGCAGTTCTTC. The complete variable domain, with remaining parts taken from reference TRBV7-7 and TRBJ2-1, reads GAGVSQSPRYKVTKRGQDVTLRCDPISSHATLYWYQQALGQGPEFLTYFNYEAQPDKSGLPSDRFSAERPEGSISTLTIQRTEQRDSAMYRCASSPGTGAYNEQFFGPGTRLTVL.

The V gene is TRBV4-3, the J gene TRBJ1-2, with TRBD1 identical over 10 bases. Germline loops: CDR1 LGHNA, CDR2 YSLEER. J gave up 12 bases and V 3 bases, and 4 bases lay outside the gene matches. This CDR3 region has 12 residues. CDR3 DNA sequence: TGCGCCAGCAGCCATGACAGGGGGCGGCACACCTTC. It is translated as CASSHDRGRHTF.

This chain connects TRBV2 to TRBJ1-2, with 10 bases identical to TRBD1. CDR3 size: 12 residues. CDR1 and CDR2 (germline): SNHLY, FYNNEI. V lost 9 bases to trimming and J lost 7 bases; unmatched junction nucleotides: 5. This CDR3 is CARGTGVGGYTF. DNA for the CDR3: TGTGCCAGGGGGACAGGGGTTGGTGGCTACACCTTC.

This clone came up a few times. J is TRBJ1-2 and V is TRBV7-8, with no clear D. The CDR3 totals 12 residues. V was cut by 1 base and J by 10 bases, with 10 bases left in between. Germline values: CDR1 SGHVS, CDR2 FQNEAQ. The CDR3 protein is CASSLGQDTYTF. The DNA of the CDR3 is TGTGCCAGCAGCTTAGGTCAGGATACCTACACCTTC. Together with reference TRBV7-8 and TRBJ1-2, the CDR3 gives the full variable domain: GAGVSQSPRYKVAKRGQDVALRCDPISGHVSLFWYQQALGQGPEFLTYFQNEAQLDKSGLPSDRFFAERPEGSVSTLKIQRTQQEDSAVYLCASSLGQDTYTFGSGTRLTVV.

The chain joins TRBV28 to TRBJ1-1, with D uncertain. This CDR3 is built from 12 residues. Germline CDR1 is MDHEN and CDR2 is SYDVKM. Trimming stripped 5 bases from V and 5 bases from J, with 9 bases between. CDR3 nucleotide sequence: TGTGCCAGCAGTCTCGTGTGGACTGAAGCTTTCTTT. It yields the protein CASSLVWTEAFF.